A single sample is the source of the 13 T cell receptor beta chains below, sequenced in a study of T cell clones after liver transplantation. Measured with immunoSEQ multiplex PCR; TCRdb has only the in-frame clones, and not every one. The sample has 55,000 or so clones; 70% to 75% are singletons. This material consisted of CD4+ T cells from blood, taken before liver transplant. Receptors were obtained from a human donor who received a liver transplant.

This clone was detected a few times. V and J are TRBV28 and TRBJ2-3; 10 nucleotides align to TRBD1. There are 14 residues in the CDR3. Germline V gives CDR1 MDHEN, CDR2 SYDVKM. The V gene end was trimmed by 8 bases and the J gene end by 11 bases; junction bases not matched to a gene: 13. The CDR3 nucleotides are TGTGCCAGCTCCTCGGGACAGGGGCCCATGGGGCAGTATTTT. This translates into CASSSGQGPMGQYF. The entire variable domain, with the rest obtained from reference TRBV28 and TRBJ2-3, is as follows: DVKVTQSSRYLVKRTGEKVFLECVQDMDHENMFWYRQDPGLGLRLIYFSYDVKMKEKGDIPEGYSVSREKKERFSLILESASTNQTSMYLCASSSGQGPMGQYFGPGTRLTVL.

The chain is built from TRBV2 and TRBJ2-7; 8 bases align to TRBD2. CDR1 is SNHLY and CDR2 is FYNNEI in the germline V gene. The CDR3 is 14 residues long. With V trimmed by 7 bases and J by 2 bases, 7 bases remained unmatched. Here the CDR3 reads CASTLGLGPYEQYF. CDR3 nucleotides: TGTGCCAGCACCCTGGGACTAGGACCCTACGAGCAGTACTTC.

This clone was found many times. The V gene is TRBV28, the J gene TRBJ1-2, with 11 bases lining up with TRBD1. CDR3 length: 13 residues. With 10 bases clipped from V and 8 bases from J, the junction kept 9 bases outside the gene matches. Germline V gene data show CDR1 as MDHEN and CDR2 as SYDVKM. CDR3 DNA sequence: TGTGCCACCACTGGACAGGGGGCGCAAGGCTACACCTTC. It is translated as CATTGQGAQGYTF.

The rearrangement links TRBV5-6 to TRBJ2-5, with a tentative D call TRBD2 (6 bases). V was pared by 4 bases and J by 9 bases, with 19 bases between. Per the germline V gene, CDR1 is SGHDT and CDR2 is YYEEEE. The length of the CDR3 is 14 residues. CDR3 in amino acids: CASSEGRLRRAQYF. CDR3 coding DNA: TGTGCCAGCAGCGAAGGACGGCTCAGGAGGGCCCAGTACTTC.

A remark on this clone: A junction boundary mismatches the germline segment, possibly from a read error. The chain joins TRBV5-6 to TRBJ2-7; 9 nucleotides line up with TRBD1. The germline CDR1 and CDR2 sequences are SGHDT and YYEEEE. CDR3 length: 12 residues. CDR3: CASSYSARQGDF. CDR3 nucleotide sequence: TGTGCCAGCAGCTATAGCGCGAGACAGGGGGACTTC.

CDR3 bases: TGTGCCAGCAGCCAACTGGGACAGGGAAAGAGGAATGAGCAGTTCTTC. It translates to CASSQLGQGKRNEQFF. The chain carries TRBV14 and TRBJ2-1, with 9 positions matching TRBD1. This CDR3 is 16 amino acids long. The germline CDR1 and CDR2 sequences are SGHDN and FVKESK. The junction had 9 bases not matched to a gene; V was cut back by 2 bases and J by 7 bases.

On this clone itself: Other DNA sequences in this sample translate to the same CDR3. The chain carries TRBV19 and TRBJ2-7; 10 nucleotides align to TRBD1. Germline-derived CDR1 and CDR2 are LNHDA and SQIVND (reference sequence). This CDR3 has 15 residues. V dropped 6 bases and J dropped 4; count of bases not matched to a gene: 9. The CDR3 spells CASSVSRDRGYEQYF. The CDR3 nucleotides read TGTGCCAGTAGCGTATCCCGGGACAGGGGTTACGAGCAGTACTTC.

The chain links TRBV4-2 to TRBJ2-2, with D possibly matching TRBD1 (5 bases). CDR1 and CDR2 from the germline V gene are LGHNA and YNFKEQ. Trimming took 5 bases from V and 6 from J, leaving 13 bases between them. The CDR3 consists of 14 residues. CDR3 DNA: TGTGCCAGCAGCTTGCTTACAGGATCCGGGGAGCTGTTTTTT. Amino acid sequence: CASSLLTGSGELFF.

The chain joins TRBV28 to TRBJ1-2, with D perhaps TRBD1 (5 bases). Per germline, CDR1 MDHEN and CDR2 SYDVKM. V lost 8 bases to trimming and J lost 6 bases, with 16 bases between them. The CDR3 has 13 residues. CDR3 nucleotides: TGTGCCAGCCTTTTAGGGGCAGCCCATGGCTACACCTTC. Translation gives CASLLGAAHGYTF.

The genes are TRBV25-1 and TRBJ2-3, with TRBD1 matching 11 bases. V dropped 4 bases and J dropped 4; count of bases not matched to a gene: 7. Germline V lookup: CDR1 MGHDK, CDR2 SYGVNS. The CDR3 has 16 residues. For the CDR3, the DNA is TGTGCCAGCAGTGCAAAGGGACAGGGGGACGCAGATACGCAGTATTTT. Translation gives CASSAKGQGDADTQYF.

The rearrangement joins TRBV6-6 to TRBJ2-7, with D perhaps TRBD1 (6 bases). The V end was cut by 7 bases, the J end by 4 bases, with 11 bases between. The length of the CDR3 is 12 residues. CDR1 and CDR2 (germline): MNHNY, SVGAGI (reference sequence). The CDR3 loop is CASTLDSYEQYF. The CDR3 DNA sequence: TGTGCCAGCACCCTGGACAGTTACGAGCAGTACTTC.

The V call is TRBV19, the J call TRBJ1-4; 7 bases are shared with TRBD1. J lost 6 bases, V lost 7 bases, and 8 bases had no gene match. Germline V lookup: CDR1 LNHDA, CDR2 SQIVND (reference sequence). The CDR3 extends over 14 amino acids. DNA of the CDR3: TGTGCCAGTAACAGGGGATTTTCGGATGAAAAACTGTTTTTT. Protein product: CASNRGFSDEKLFF. The full variable domain, completed using reference TRBV19 and TRBJ1-4, is DGGITQSPKYLFRKEGQNVTLSCEQNLNHDAMYWYRQDPGQGLRLIYYSQIVNDFQKGDIAEGYSVSREKKESFPLTVTSAQKNPTAFYLCASNRGFSDEKLFFGSGTQLSVL.

The chain uses TRBV11-2 and TRBJ2-2, with D perhaps TRBD1 (6 bases). Germline CDR1 and CDR2: SGHAT and FQNNGV. Deletions cut 0 bases from V and 4 bases from J, with 15 bases between. There are 17 residues in the CDR3. CDR3 loop: CASSLDTGIFSTGELFF. The CDR3 DNA follows: TGTGCCAGCAGCTTAGATACAGGGATATTCTCCACCGGGGAGCTGTTTTTT.